This is a list of T cell receptor beta chains from one sample in a study of T-cell reconstitution after alpha-beta-depleted transplantation in children. TCRdb processed the PCR reads anew with MiXCR; each CDR3 protein has one entry. The table includes over 200,000 distinct CDR3 sequences, approximately 17% detected once. The specimen was PBMCs, mostly from graft donor cells, collected 360 days after TCRalphabeta/CD19-depleted stem cell transplant. These receptors originate from a male patient between 2 and 15 years old who had a stem cell transplant for acute lymphoblastic leukemia, so the T cells may come from the graft donor. The CDR3 runs from the conserved cysteine through the conserved F or W. Fields, in order: clone size, V gene, D gene, J gene, CDR3 protein, CDR3 DNA. D genes are given only for firm matches. Rows give clone size only sometimes, using once, few, many, or a class for an expanded clone.

>NA|TRBV10-3|TRBD2|TRBJ2-5
CAISDLRTSGGPSSEETQYF
TGTGCCATCAGTGATTTGAGGACTAGCGGGGGGCCCTCCTCCGAAGAGACCCAGTACTTC
>many|TRBV15|TRBD1|TRBJ2-7
CATGQVVSYEQYF
TGTGCCACGGGACAGGTAGTTTCCTACGAGCAGTACTTC
>few|TRBV5-1|NA|TRBJ2-7
CASSLILGVDEQYF
TGCGCCAGCAGCTTAATCCTTGGTGTCGACGAGCAGTACTTC
>NA|TRBV11-1|TRBD1|TRBJ1-1
CASSLFFLGQGPSRNTEAFF
TGTGCCAGCAGCTTATTTTTCCTCGGACAGGGGCCTAGCAGGAACACTGAAGCTTTCTTT
>NA|TRBV7-2|NA|TRBJ1-1
CASSAHEGWNTEAFF
TGTGCCAGCAGCGCCCACGAGGGGTGGAACACTGAAGCTTTCTTT
>many|TRBV20-1|NA|TRBJ2-7
CSAGWDGNYEQYF
TGCAGTGCCGGGTGGGACGGTAACTACGAGCAGTACTTC
>NA|TRBV2|NA|TRBJ2-7
CASSGGASGSYEQYF
TGTGCCAGCAGTGGGGGCGCGTCGGGGTCGTACGAGCAGTACTTC
>few|TRBV12-3/TRBV12-4|TRBD2|TRBJ2-4
CASTFSGRGSKNIQYF
TGTGCCAGCACATTCTCAGGGAGGGGATCCAAAAACATTCAGTACTTC
>NA|TRBV7-7|TRBD2|TRBJ2-3
CASSLDGGAGDTQYF
TGTGCCAGCAGCTTAGACGGGGGGGCGGGGGATACGCAGTATTTT
>many|TRBV20-1|NA|TRBJ2-6
CSASGEPLYPGANVLTF
TGCAGTGCTAGTGGGGAGCCACTTTATCCTGGGGCCAACGTCCTGACTTTC
>few|TRBV7-6|NA|TRBJ1-1
CASSSRGLGVNTEAFF
TGTGCCAGCAGCTCCAGGGGCCTCGGGGTGAACACTGAAGCTTTCTTT
>few|TRBV29-1|NA|TRBJ2-5
CSGLKPQETQYF
TGCAGCGGGTTGAAGCCTCAAGAGACCCAGTACTTC
>few|TRBV5-6|TRBD1|TRBJ2-7
CASSLPDRATTGYEQYF
TGTGCCAGCAGCTTGCCGGACAGGGCAACCACGGGGTACGAGCAGTACTTC